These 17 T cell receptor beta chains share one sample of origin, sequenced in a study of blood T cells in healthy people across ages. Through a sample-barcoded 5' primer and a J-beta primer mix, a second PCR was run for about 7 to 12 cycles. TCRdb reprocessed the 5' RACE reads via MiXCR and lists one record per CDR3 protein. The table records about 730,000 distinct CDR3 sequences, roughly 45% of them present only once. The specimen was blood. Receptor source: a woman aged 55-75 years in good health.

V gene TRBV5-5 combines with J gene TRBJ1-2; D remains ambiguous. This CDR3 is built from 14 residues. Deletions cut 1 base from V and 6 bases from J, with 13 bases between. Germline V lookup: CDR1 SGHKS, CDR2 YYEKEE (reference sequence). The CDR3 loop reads CASSLTTPHHGYTF. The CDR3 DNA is TGTGCCAGCAGCTTGACGACACCACACCATGGCTACACCTTC. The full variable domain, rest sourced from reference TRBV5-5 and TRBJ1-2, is DAGVTQSPTHLIKTRGQQVTLRCSPISGHKSVSWYQQVLGQGPQFIFQYYEKEERGRGNFPDRFSARQFPNYSSELNVNALLLGDSALYLCASSLTTPHHGYTFGSGTRLTVV.

CDR3 DNA: TGTGCCAGCAGTGGGGGCGGGCAAGGCTACACCTTC. This translates into CASSGGGQGYTF. This chain connects TRBV2 to TRBJ1-2; D possibly corresponds to TRBD1 (5 bases). This CDR3 is 12 amino acids long. The V gene's germline CDR1 is SNHLY and CDR2 FYNNEI. The germline V and J ends were trimmed by 4 bases and 8 bases, with 11 bases remaining between them. Combining the CDR3 with reference TRBV2 and TRBJ1-2 gives the whole variable domain EPEVTQTPSHQVTQMGQEVILRCVPISNHLYFYWYRQILGQKVEFLVSFYNNEISEKSEIFDDQFSVERPDGSNFTLKIRSTKLEDSAMYFCASSGGGQGYTFGSGTRLTVV.

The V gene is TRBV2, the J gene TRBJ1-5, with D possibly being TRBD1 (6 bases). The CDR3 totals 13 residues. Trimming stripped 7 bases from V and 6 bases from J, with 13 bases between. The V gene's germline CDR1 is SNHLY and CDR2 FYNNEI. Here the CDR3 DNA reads TGTGCCAGCACGCAGGGGCTCCCTCAGCCCCAGCATTTT. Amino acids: CASTQGLPQPQHF.

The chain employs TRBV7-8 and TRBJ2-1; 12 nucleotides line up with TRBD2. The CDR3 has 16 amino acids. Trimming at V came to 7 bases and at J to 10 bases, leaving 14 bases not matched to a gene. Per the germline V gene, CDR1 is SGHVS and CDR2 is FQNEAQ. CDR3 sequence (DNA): TGTGCCAGCAACCCTAGCGGGAGGGCGCGTCTTCGAGAGCAGTTCTTC. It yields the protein CASNPSGRARLREQFF.

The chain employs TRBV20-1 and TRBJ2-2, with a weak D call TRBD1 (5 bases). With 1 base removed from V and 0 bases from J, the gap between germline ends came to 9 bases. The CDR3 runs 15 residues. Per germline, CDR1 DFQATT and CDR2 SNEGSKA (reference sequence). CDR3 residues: CSARVHRSNTGELFF. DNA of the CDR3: TGCAGTGCTAGAGTTCACAGGTCGAACACCGGGGAGCTGTTTTTT.

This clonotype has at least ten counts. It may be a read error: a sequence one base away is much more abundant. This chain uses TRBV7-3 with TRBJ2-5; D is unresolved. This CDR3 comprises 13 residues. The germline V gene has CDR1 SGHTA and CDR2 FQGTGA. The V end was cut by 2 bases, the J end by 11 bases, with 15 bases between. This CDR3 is CASSLGASNEQYF. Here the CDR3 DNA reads TGTGCCAGCAGCTTAGGCGCGAGCAATGAGCAGTACTTC.

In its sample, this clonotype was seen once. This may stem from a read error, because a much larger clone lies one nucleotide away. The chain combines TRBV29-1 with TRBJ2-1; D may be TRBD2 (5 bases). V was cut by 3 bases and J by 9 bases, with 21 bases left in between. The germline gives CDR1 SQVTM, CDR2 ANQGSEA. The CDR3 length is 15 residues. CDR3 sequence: CSVEGSEWRVGEQFF. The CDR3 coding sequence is TGCAGCGTTGAGGGGAGCGAGTGGCGAGTAGGTGAGCAGTTCTTC.

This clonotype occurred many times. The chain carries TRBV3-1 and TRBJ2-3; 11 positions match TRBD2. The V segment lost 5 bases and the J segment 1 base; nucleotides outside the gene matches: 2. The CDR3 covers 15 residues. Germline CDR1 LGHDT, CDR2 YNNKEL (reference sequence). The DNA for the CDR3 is TGTGCCAGCAGCTCGACTAGCGGGGGCACAGATACGCAGTATTTT. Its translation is CASSSTSGGTDTQYF.

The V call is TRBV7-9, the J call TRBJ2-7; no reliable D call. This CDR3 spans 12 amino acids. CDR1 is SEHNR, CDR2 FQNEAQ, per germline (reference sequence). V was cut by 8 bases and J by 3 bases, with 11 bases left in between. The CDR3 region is CASGTWDYEQYF. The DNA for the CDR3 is TGTGCCAGCGGCACCTGGGACTACGAGCAGTACTTC. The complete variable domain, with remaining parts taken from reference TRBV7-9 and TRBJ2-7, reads DTGVSQNPRHKITKRGQNVTFRCDPISEHNRLYWYRQTLGQGPEFLTYFQNEAQLEKSRLLSDRFSAERPKGSFSTLEIQRTEQGDSAMYLCASGTWDYEQYFGPGTRLTVT.

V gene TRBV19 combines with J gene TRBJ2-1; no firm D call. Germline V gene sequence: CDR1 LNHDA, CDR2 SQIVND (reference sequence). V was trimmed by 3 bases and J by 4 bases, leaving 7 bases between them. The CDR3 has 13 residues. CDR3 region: CASSIQIYNEQFF. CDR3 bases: TGTGCCAGTAGTATTCAGATTTACAATGAGCAGTTCTTC.

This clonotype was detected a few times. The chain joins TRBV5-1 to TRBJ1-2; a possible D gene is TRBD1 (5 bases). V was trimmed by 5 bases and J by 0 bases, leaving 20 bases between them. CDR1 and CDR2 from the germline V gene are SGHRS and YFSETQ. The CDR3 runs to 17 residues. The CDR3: CASSPGRDRTANYGYTF. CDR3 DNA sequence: TGCGCCAGCAGTCCAGGGAGGGATCGTACGGCTAACTATGGCTACACCTTC. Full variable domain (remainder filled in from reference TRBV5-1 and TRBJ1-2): KAGVTQTPRYLIKTRGQQVTLSCSPISGHRSVSWYQQTPGQGLQFLFEYFSETQRNKGNFPGRFSGRQFSNSRSEMNVSTLELGDSALYLCASSPGRDRTANYGYTFGSGTRLTVV.

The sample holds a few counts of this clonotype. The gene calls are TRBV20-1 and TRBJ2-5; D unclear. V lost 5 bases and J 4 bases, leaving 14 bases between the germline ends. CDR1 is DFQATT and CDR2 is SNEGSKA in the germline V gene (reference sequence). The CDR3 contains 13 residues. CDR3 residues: CSARLAHRETQYF. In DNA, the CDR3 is TGCAGTGCTCGACTGGCGCACCGAGAGACCCAGTACTTC.

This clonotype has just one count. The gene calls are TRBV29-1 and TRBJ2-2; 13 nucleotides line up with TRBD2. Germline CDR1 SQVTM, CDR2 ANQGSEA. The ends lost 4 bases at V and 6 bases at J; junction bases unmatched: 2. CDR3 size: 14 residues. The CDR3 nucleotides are TGCAGCGTTGGGACTAGCGGGAGCGCCGGGGAGCTGTTTTTT. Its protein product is CSVGTSGSAGELFF.

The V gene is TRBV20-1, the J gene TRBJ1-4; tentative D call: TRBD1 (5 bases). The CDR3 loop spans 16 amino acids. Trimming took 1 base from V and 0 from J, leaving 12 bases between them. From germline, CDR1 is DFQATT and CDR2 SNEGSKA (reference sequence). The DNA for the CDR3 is TGCAGTGCTAGAGCTCCCGGGGCGGCAACTAATGAAAAACTGTTTTTT. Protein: CSARAPGAATNEKLFF.

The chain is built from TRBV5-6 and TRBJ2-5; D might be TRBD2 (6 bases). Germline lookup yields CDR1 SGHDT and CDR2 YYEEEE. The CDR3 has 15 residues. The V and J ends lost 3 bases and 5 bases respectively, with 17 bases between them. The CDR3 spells CASSWGVLGQETQYF. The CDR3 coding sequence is TGTGCCAGCAGCTGGGGGGTTTTGGGGCAGGAGACCCAGTACTTC.

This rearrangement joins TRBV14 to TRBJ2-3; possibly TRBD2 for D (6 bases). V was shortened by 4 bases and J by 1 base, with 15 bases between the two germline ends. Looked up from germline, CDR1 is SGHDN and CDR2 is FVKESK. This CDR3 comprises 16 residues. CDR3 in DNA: TGTGCCAGCAGCCCGCGGGGTCTTCTTCGCACAGATACGCAGTATTTT. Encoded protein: CASSPRGLLRTDTQYF.

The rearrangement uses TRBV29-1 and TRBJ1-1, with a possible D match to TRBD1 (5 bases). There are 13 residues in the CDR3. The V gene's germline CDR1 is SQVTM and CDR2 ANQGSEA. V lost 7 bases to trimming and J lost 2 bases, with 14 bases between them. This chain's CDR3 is CSAEGRANTEAFF. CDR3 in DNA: TGCAGCGCCGAGGGGCGGGCAAACACTGAAGCTTTCTTT.